This T cell receptor beta chain was recorded in a study of patients and donors after allogeneic stem cell transplantation. TCRdb reanalysed the RT-PCR reads using MiXCR and keeps one entry per CDR3 protein. The data contain approximately 31,000 distinct CDR3 sequences, 35% to 40% of them seen just once; the ten biggest clones take up over 60%. This CDR3 contains 13 residues. Trimming removed 0 bases from V and 6 bases from J, with 8 bases in between. Germline V gene lookup returns CDR1 MNHNY and CDR2 SVGAGI (reference sequence). This TCR was recovered from a human donor who was either an allogeneic HSCT recipient or a stem cell or donor lymphocyte infusion donor (not recorded which). It is not recorded whose cells these are; they may come from a transplant donor. V and J are TRBV6-6 and TRBJ1-1, with unresolved D. The sample consisted of blood, either unsorted or a sorted T cell fraction (not recorded which). The CDR3 loop is CASSYSTVPEAFF. The CDR3 DNA reads as TGTGCCAGCAGTTACTCGACGGTCCCTGAAGCTTTCTTT.